The 10 T cell receptor beta chains presented below share a single source sample, sequenced in a study of tumor-infiltrating lymphocytes in primary liver carcinoma. A constant-region primer primed TCR beta cDNA synthesis from about 0.45 ug of total RNA. Libraries of TCR beta came from three nested multiplex PCR rounds with slightly modified ARM-PCR. Amplification in the first two PCR rounds was performed using TRBV1-TRBV30 forward primers and a C-beta reverse primer for around 10 cycles each. TCRdb independently ran MiXCR on the multiplex PCR reads; one entry per CDR3 protein. The repertoire includes approximately 330,000 distinct CDR3 sequences, less than 65% of them detected once, and about 6.5% sits in the top ten. Researchers drew blood RNA from unsorted whole blood and extracted germline DNA as well. The sample was peripheral blood. The receptors shown here come from a man aged 40-49 years with primary liver carcinoma and hepatitis B virus infection.

Notes on this clonotype: A much larger clone sits a single nucleotide away, making a read error possible. This rearrangement joins TRBV6-2 or TRBV6-3 to TRBJ2-5, with unresolved D. This CDR3 is 11 amino acids long. Germline CDR1 and CDR2: MNHEY and SVGEGT. V shed 7 bases and J shed 4 bases, with 7 bases lying between them. CDR3 amino acids: CASNIRETQYF. The CDR3 region has the DNA TGTGCCAGCAACATAAGAGAGACCCAGTACTTC.

The chain employs TRBV5-6 and TRBJ2-4, with D unresolved. Trimming stripped 2 bases from V and 0 bases from J, with 6 bases between. The CDR3 extends over 14 amino acids. CDR1 is SGHDT, CDR2 YYEEEE, per germline. The CDR3 bases are TGTGCCAGCAGCTTCTGGGTAGCCAAAAACATTCAGTACTTC. Its translation: CASSFWVAKNIQYF. Based on the CDR3 plus reference TRBV5-6 and TRBJ2-4, the full variable domain is DAGVTQSPTHLIKTRGQQVTLRCSPKSGHDTVSWYQQALGQGPQFIFQYYEEEERQRGNFPDRFSGHQFPNYSSELNVNALLLGDSALYLCASSFWVAKNIQYFGAGTRLSVL.

The chain has TRBV6-1 and TRBJ1-2; possibly TRBD1 for D (5 bases). Germline-derived CDR1 and CDR2 are MNHNS and SASEGT. The CDR3 is made up of 13 amino acids. V lost 5 bases, J lost 5 bases, and 12 bases lay in between. In DNA form, the CDR3 reads TGTGCCAGCAGTACGGGACGGTCATATGGCTACACCTTC. It yields the protein CASSTGRSYGYTF.

As concerns this clonotype: It may be a read error: a sequence one base away is much more abundant. The chain carries TRBV6-2 or TRBV6-3 and TRBJ2-7; TRBD1 agrees at 7 bases. This CDR3 comprises 17 residues. With 5 bases clipped from V and 6 bases from J, the junction kept 19 bases outside the gene matches. Germline CDR1 reads MNHEY; CDR2 reads SVGEGT. This CDR3 reads CASSNRGDVAPPVEQYF. The DNA for the CDR3 is TGTGCCAGCAGTAACAGGGGAGACGTGGCGCCGCCGGTCGAGCAGTACTTC.

With respect to this clonotype: Likely a read error: the CDR3 ends without its conserved phenylalanine or tryptophan. The chain combines TRBV30 with TRBJ2-7; tentative D call: TRBD2 (6 bases). This CDR3 comprises 15 residues. Germline V gene sequence: CDR1 GTSNPN, CDR2 SVGIG (reference sequence). V lost 1 base and J lost 4, with 17 bases in between. The CDR3 DNA is TGTGCCTGGAGTGGGGGGGTCCGTGGGGGATACGAGCAGTACTAC. Its protein is CAWSGGVRGGYEQYY.

The chain combines TRBV4-3 with TRBJ2-3; maybe TRBD1 (5 bases). The CDR3 extends over 14 amino acids. V shed 1 base and J shed 5 bases, with 10 bases lying between them. CDR1 and CDR2 (germline): LGHNA, YSLEER. The CDR3 reads CASSQALGVDTQYF. The CDR3 nucleotides are TGCGCCAGCAGCCAAGCCTTAGGGGTAGATACGCAGTATTTT.

This clonotype was picked up many times. The rearrangement links TRBV6-1 to TRBJ2-7, with unresolved D. Germline V gives CDR1 MNHNS, CDR2 SASEGT. The CDR3 is made up of 12 amino acids. V was pared by 5 bases and J by 4 bases, with 9 bases between. The CDR3 DNA reads TGTGCCAGCAGTAAAGGGCCGTACGAGCAGTACTTC. Its translation: CASSKGPYEQYF.

Remarks on this clonotype: Mismatch with germline at one junction end may stem from a read error. The chain couples TRBV5-8 to TRBJ1-6, with no clear D. This CDR3 comprises 12 residues. Germline V gene sequence: CDR1 SGHTS, CDR2 YDEGEE. As DNA, the CDR3 is TGTGCCAGCAGCGAGTATAACTCACCCCTCCGCTTT. Protein product: CASSEYNSPLRF.

On this clonotype: A read error may produce the germline difference seen at one junction end. The chain recombines TRBV5-6 with TRBJ2-7; 9 bases are shared with TRBD2. Germline CDR1 and CDR2: SGHDT and YYEEEE. This CDR3 region has 16 residues. The CDR3 is CAGSSLTSGDPYEQYF. Here the CDR3 DNA reads TGTGCCGGCAGCTCCTTGACTAGCGGAGACCCCTACGAGCAGTACTTC.

In the case of this clonotype: The germline gene is not matched at one end of the junction; a read error may be the cause. This rearrangement joins TRBV11-2 to TRBJ2-1; D may be TRBD1 (6 bases). This CDR3 comprises 13 residues. Germline CDR1 SGHAT, CDR2 FQNNGV. This chain's CDR3 is CAGSLSRGGEQFF. CDR3 bases: TGTGCCGGCAGCTTGTCCAGGGGCGGTGAGCAATTCTTC.